Each of the 30 T cell receptor beta chains below was sequenced from the same sample in a study of a mutant IDH1 vaccine in newly diagnosed glioma. The antigens of these receptors remain unknown. Here immunoSEQ multiplex PCR was the method, and the copy in TCRdb shows in-frame clones only, minus some. The sample has about 60,000 clones, around four fifths seen once; the top ten hold 6% to 7.5%. Noted time point: week 5, during vaccination. It was 300 ug of mutant IDH1 20-mer peptide that made up each vaccine dose, given with topical imiquimod. Sequenced material: PBMCs, taken from a glioma patient whose treatment included an IDH1 peptide vaccine. The receptors were gathered from a woman aged 45-59 years with glioma.

CDR3 residues: CASSRGQQNTEAFF. CDR3 nucleotides: TGTGCCAGCAGTAGGGGACAGCAAAACACTGAAGCTTTCTTT. The chain couples TRBV27 to TRBJ1-1, with TRBD1 matching over 7 bases. Trimming took 5 bases from V and 2 from J; bases not matched to a gene: 5. There are 14 residues in the CDR3. Germline CDR1 reads MNHEY; CDR2 reads SMNVEV (reference sequence).

J is TRBJ1-6 and V is TRBV4-1, with 9 bases matching TRBD1. Germline loops: CDR1 MGHRA, CDR2 YSYEKL. CDR3 length: 18 amino acids. J was trimmed by 0 bases and V by 4 bases; bases with no gene match: 7. CDR3 protein: CASSRRDRDFSYNSPLHF. The CDR3 nucleotides read TGCGCCAGCAGCCGGCGGGACAGGGACTTCTCCTATAATTCACCCCTCCACTTT.

The chain combines TRBV7-2 with TRBJ2-5; D perhaps matches TRBD1 (5 bases). V was shortened by 4 bases and J by 5 bases, with 17 bases between the two germline ends. The CDR3 loop spans 15 amino acids. Germline CDR1 is SGHTA and CDR2 is FQGNSA. CDR3 sequence: CASSSKTSYRETQYF. The CDR3 nucleotides read TGTGCCAGCAGCTCGAAGACAAGCTACAGGGAGACCCAGTACTTC.

The chain employs TRBV19 and TRBJ1-6; no definite D call. With 3 bases removed from V and 7 bases from J, the gap between germline ends came to 10 bases. Per the germline V gene, CDR1 is LNHDA and CDR2 is SQIVND (reference sequence). The CDR3 covers 14 residues. CDR3 protein: CASSIPTRNSPLHF. CDR3 coding DNA: TGTGCCAGTAGTATCCCGACAAGAAATTCACCCCTCCACTTT.

J is TRBJ2-1 and V is TRBV9; 9 bases agree with TRBD2. With V trimmed by 2 bases and J by 6 bases, 6 bases remained unmatched. The CDR3 is made up of 15 amino acids. Germline V gives CDR1 SGDLS, CDR2 YYNGEE. The CDR3 bases are TGTGCCAGCAGCGTGGGCGGGGGGGGTTCCAATGAGCAGTTCTTC. It translates to CASSVGGGGSNEQFF.

This chain uses TRBV28 with TRBJ2-1; D unclear. Germline CDR1 and CDR2: MDHEN and SYDVKM. This CDR3 spans 14 amino acids. V was pared by 5 bases and J by 5 bases, with 13 bases between. In nucleotides, the CDR3 is TGTGCCAGCAGTCTGCCCCCCTTTGACAATGAGCAGTTCTTC. Its protein product is CASSLPPFDNEQFF.

The V call is TRBV9, the J call TRBJ1-3, with D perhaps matching TRBD1 (5 bases). The V gene lost 2 bases and the J gene lost 0 bases, with 15 bases spanning the gap. The germline V gene has CDR1 SGDLS and CDR2 YYNGEE. CDR3 length: 17 residues. As DNA, the CDR3 is TGTGCCAGCAGCGTGGAGGGGCTATCTCTCTCTGGAAACACCATATATTTT. This translates into CASSVEGLSLSGNTIYF.

The CDR3 nucleotides are TGTGCCAGCTCACCGAGCCGGGGGATTGTTTACAATGAGCAGTTCTTC. Residues: CASSPSRGIVYNEQFF. The chain is built from TRBV18 and TRBJ2-1; D perhaps matches TRBD2 (6 bases). Trimming took off 3 bases at V and 4 bases at J, with 16 bases between the two ends. Germline loops: CDR1 KGHSH, CDR2 LQKENI. This CDR3 has 16 amino acids.

The chain combines TRBV6-5 with TRBJ1-6; D call uncertain. The length of the CDR3 is 13 residues. The ends were cut back, 2 bases at V and 7 bases at J, with 6 bases in the middle. From germline, CDR1 is MNHEY and CDR2 SVGAGI. The CDR3 protein is CASSYLINSPLHF. CDR3 in DNA: TGTGCCAGCAGTTACCTTATAAATTCACCCCTCCACTTT.

V and J are TRBV5-6 and TRBJ2-3; a weak D match, TRBD1 (6 bases). Per the germline V gene, CDR1 is SGHDT and CDR2 is YYEEEE. V gave up 4 bases and J gave up 3 bases, with 15 bases separating them. The CDR3 extends over 15 amino acids. DNA for the CDR3: TGTGCCAGCAGCATGACAGGCGGGCCTACAGATACGCAGTATTTT. Protein product: CASSMTGGPTDTQYF.

The chain uses TRBV7-8 and TRBJ1-4; tentatively, D is TRBD1 (6 bases). Trimming shortened V by 6 bases and J by 8 bases, and 7 bases separated the two germline ends. The V gene's germline CDR1 is SGHVS and CDR2 FQNEAQ. This CDR3 has 11 amino acids. The chain's CDR3 is CASSDREKLFF. The CDR3 DNA sequence: TGTGCCAGCAGTGACAGGGAAAAACTGTTTTTT.

This CDR3 reads CASSYPDRGLYEQYF. DNA for the CDR3: TGTGCCAGCAGTTACCCCGACAGGGGGCTTTACGAGCAGTACTTC. The rearrangement uses TRBV5-4 and TRBJ2-7; 10 nucleotides align to TRBD1. Unmatched junction bases numbered 9, after V lost 5 bases and J lost 4 bases. Germline-derived CDR1 and CDR2 are SGHNT and YYREEE (reference sequence). CDR3 length equals 15 residues.

The chain employs TRBV18 and TRBJ2-1, with 8 nucleotides matching TRBD2. V lost 2 bases and J lost 7; bases outside the gene matches: 7. Germline V lookup: CDR1 KGHSH, CDR2 LQKENI. This CDR3 spans 15 amino acids. The CDR3 coding sequence is TGTGCCAGCTCACCAAAAAGGGGACTAGGAAATGAGCAGTTCTTC. This sequence encodes CASSPKRGLGNEQFF.

The chain joins TRBV11-2 to TRBJ1-6, with D possibly matching TRBD1 (6 bases). The V gene's germline CDR1 is SGHAT and CDR2 FQNNGV. V was clipped by 5 bases and J by 4 bases, with 12 bases between them. The CDR3 spans 15 residues. The CDR3 bases are TGTGCCAGCAGCCCGGAGGGACATTATAATTCACCCCTCCACTTT. Translating gives CASSPEGHYNSPLHF.

The chain joins TRBV6-1 to TRBJ2-7; no firm D call. The V end was cut by 1 base, the J end by 5 bases, with 9 bases between. CDR1 is MNHNS, CDR2 SASEGT, per germline. This CDR3 has 13 amino acids. In nucleotides, the CDR3 is TGTGCCAGCAGTGAAGTAAGAAGGGACGAGCAGTACTTC. Translated, it gives CASSEVRRDEQYF.

V gene TRBV7-9 combines with J gene TRBJ2-7, with unresolved D. V was trimmed by 4 bases and J by 0 bases, leaving 7 bases between them. This CDR3 has 13 amino acids. In germline, CDR1 is SEHNR, CDR2 FQNEAQ (reference sequence). The CDR3 nucleotides read TGTGCCAGCAGCTCCACAGCCTCCTACGAGCAGTACTTC. This gives the protein CASSSTASYEQYF.

This clone has more than one count but fewer than ten. The chain has TRBV10-3 and TRBJ1-5; no reliable D call. Per germline, CDR1 ENHRY and CDR2 SYGVKD. V lost 6 bases and J 0 bases, leaving 6 bases between the germline ends. The CDR3 totals 13 residues. In DNA, the CDR3 is TGTGCCATCAGCGCAGATAGCAATCAGCCCCAGCATTTT. It translates to CAISADSNQPQHF.

The V call is TRBV7-9, the J call TRBJ1-4; D not resolved. The germline gives CDR1 SEHNR, CDR2 FQNEAQ (reference sequence). This CDR3 is built from 13 residues. V was shortened by 5 bases and J by 7 bases, with 11 bases between the two germline ends. The CDR3 protein is CASSNRAGEKLFF. The CDR3 DNA reads TGTGCCAGCAGCAACCGGGCTGGTGAAAAACTGTTTTTT. The full variable domain, in which reference TRBV7-9 and TRBJ1-4 provide the parts outside the CDR3, is DTGVSQNPRHKITKRGQNVTFRCDPISEHNRLYWYRQTLGQGPEFLTYFQNEAQLEKSRLLSDRFSAERPKGSFSTLEIQRTEQGDSAMYLCASSNRAGEKLFFGSGTQLSVL.

The V gene is TRBV7-2, the J gene TRBJ2-6; 9 bases fit TRBD1. There are 16 residues in the CDR3. The trim removed 2 bases at V and 13 bases at J, leaving 12 bases unmatched. Looked up from germline, CDR1 is SGHTA and CDR2 is FQGNSA. The chain's CDR3 is CASSLTAGVGTGVLTF. CDR3 sequence (DNA): TGTGCCAGCAGCTTAACTGCCGGGGTGGGGACAGGGGTCCTGACTTTC.

This clone was seen only once. The CDR3 reads CAWSVRFRVGKVNQPQHF. CDR3 DNA sequence: TGTGCCTGGAGTGTCCGGTTCCGAGTCGGGAAGGTAAATCAGCCCCAGCATTTT. The rearrangement links TRBV30 to TRBJ1-5; no clear D gene. Germline lookup yields CDR1 GTSNPN and CDR2 SVGIG (reference sequence). Trimming removed 0 bases at V and 4 bases at J, with 22 bases between. This CDR3 has 18 residues.

The rearrangement links TRBV7-2 to TRBJ1-2; TRBD1 matches 10 bases. V lost 3 bases and J lost 7; bases outside the gene matches: 5. Germline V gene lookup returns CDR1 SGHTA and CDR2 FQGNSA. CDR3 length equals 14 residues. DNA of the CDR3: TGTGCCAGCAGCTTTAGGACAGGGGGGAGTGGCTACACCTTC. Its protein product is CASSFRTGGSGYTF.

This clone has only a few counts. The V and J genes are TRBV9 and TRBJ1-2; TRBD1 matches 7 bases. Germline CDR1 and CDR2: SGDLS and YYNGEE. Trimming cost V 3 bases and J 6 bases; bases outside gene matches: 5. This CDR3 contains 13 residues. CDR3 loop: CASSADRVNGYTF. The CDR3 DNA sequence: TGTGCCAGCAGCGCAGACAGGGTAAATGGCTACACCTTC.

The chain combines TRBV27 with TRBJ1-3, with D uncertain. Germline CDR1 and CDR2: MNHEY and SMNVEV (reference sequence). V was shortened by 2 bases and J by 0 bases, with 8 bases between the two germline ends. The CDR3 extends over 15 amino acids. The CDR3 reads CASSLLGSSGNTIYF. The CDR3 nucleotides read TGTGCCAGCAGTTTACTGGGGTCCTCTGGAAACACCATATATTTT.

The rearrangement uses TRBV10-3 and TRBJ2-5; D gene ambiguous. Germline V gene sequence: CDR1 ENHRY, CDR2 SYGVKD. Trimming cost V 10 bases and J 5 bases, with 17 bases left between them. The CDR3 spans 13 residues. Here the CDR3 DNA reads TGTGCCACCCAAGGGCAGAGCAAGGAGACCCAGTACTTC. Translated: CATQGQSKETQYF.

V gene TRBV10-3 combines with J gene TRBJ2-6, with D unresolved. CDR1 ENHRY and CDR2 SYGVKD come from the germline V gene. The CDR3 covers 15 residues. V shed 0 bases and J shed 2 bases, with 5 bases lying between them. CDR3 sequence: CAISESGTGANVLTF. The CDR3 nucleotides are TGTGCCATCAGTGAGTCGGGTACTGGGGCCAACGTCCTGACTTTC.

The chain combines TRBV5-5 with TRBJ1-1; D might be TRBD1 (5 bases). This CDR3 contains 15 residues. Trimming left V 3 bases short and J 1 base short, with 13 bases between. Germline V gene data show CDR1 as SGHKS and CDR2 as YYEKEE (reference sequence). The DNA for the CDR3 is TGTGCCAGCAGCTCCCCTTTCCAGGGGAACACTGAAGCTTTCTTT. Residues: CASSSPFQGNTEAFF. Together with reference TRBV5-5 and TRBJ1-1, the CDR3 gives the full variable domain: DAGVTQSPTHLIKTRGQQVTLRCSPISGHKSVSWYQQVLGQGPQFIFQYYEKEERGRGNFPDRFSARQFPNYSSELNVNALLLGDSALYLCASSSPFQGNTEAFFGQGTRLTVV.

The chain recombines TRBV19 with TRBJ2-1; maybe TRBD2 (6 bases). With 7 bases removed from V and 0 bases from J, the gap between germline ends came to 16 bases. The V gene's germline CDR1 is LNHDA and CDR2 SQIVND (reference sequence). This CDR3 contains 16 residues. The CDR3, as DNA: TGTGCCAGTACCCTGGGAGGTGTGGTCTCCTACAATGAGCAGTTCTTC. Translating it yields CASTLGGVVSYNEQFF.

This clone has a single count. The gene calls are TRBV28 and TRBJ1-6; D may be TRBD1 (5 bases). CDR1 is MDHEN, CDR2 SYDVKM, per germline. This CDR3 is 15 amino acids long. The V and J ends lost 2 bases and 8 bases respectively, with 13 bases between them. CDR3 residues: CASSLVGIRDSPLHF. CDR3 nucleotides: TGTGCCAGCAGTTTAGTGGGGATCAGGGATTCACCCCTCCACTTT.

J is TRBJ1-3 and V is TRBV25-1, with 7 bases aligning to TRBD1. V lost 8 bases to trimming and J lost 0 bases; unmatched junction nucleotides: 1. CDR3 length equals 13 residues. The germline V gene encodes CDR1 MGHDK and CDR2 SYGVNS. This CDR3 reads CASRQGSGNTIYF. CDR3 DNA sequence: TGTGCCAGCCGACAGGGCTCTGGAAACACCATATATTTT.

The table lists this clone with a count of one. This chain joins TRBV19 and TRBJ2-7; possible D gene TRBD1, 5 bases. V dropped 8 bases and J dropped 1 base, with 12 bases sitting between them. This CDR3 contains 13 residues. Germline lookup yields CDR1 LNHDA and CDR2 SQIVND (reference sequence). This chain's CDR3 is CASGAGLSYEQYF. DNA for the CDR3: TGTGCCAGTGGGGCAGGGCTATCCTACGAGCAGTACTTC.